Presented here are 18 T cell receptor beta chains from one specimen sequenced in a study of T cell responses to AZD1222 COVID-19 vaccine. The protocol was immunoSEQ multiplex PCR, while the TCRdb copy is restricted to in-frame clones and leaves out a portion. The table has around 220,000 clones, about 94% seen once. Sample: peripheral blood, taken 28 days after the second dose of the MenACWY control vaccine. The receptors stem from an adult who received the MenACWY meningococcal vaccine as a control.

The CDR3 is CASGPAGTGFSGANVLTF. CDR3 in DNA: TGTGCCAGCGGACCGGCCGGGACAGGTTTCTCTGGGGCCAACGTCCTGACTTTC. This rearrangement joins TRBV14 to TRBJ2-6; 8 nucleotides match TRBD1. This CDR3 region has 18 residues. Trimming cost V 8 bases and J 0 bases; bases outside gene matches: 12. Germline V gene data show CDR1 as SGHDN and CDR2 as FVKESK. Drawing the rest from reference TRBV14 and TRBJ2-6, the complete variable domain is EAGVTQFPSHSVIEKGQTVTLRCDPISGHDNLYWYRRVMGKEIKFLLHFVKESKQDESGMPNNRFLAERTGGTYSTLKVQPAELEDSGVYFCASGPAGTGFSGANVLTFGAGSRLTVL.

J is TRBJ2-1 and V is TRBV5-1; 9 bases agree with TRBD1. The V gene's germline CDR1 is SGHRS and CDR2 YFSETQ. This CDR3 comprises 14 residues. V shed 3 bases and J 6 bases; nucleotides not matched to a gene: 4. CDR3 sequence: CASSWGQGGNEQFF. The CDR3 nucleotides are TGCGCCAGCAGCTGGGGACAGGGTGGCAATGAGCAGTTCTTC.

The chain links TRBV30 to TRBJ1-4; D ambiguous. CDR3 length: 15 amino acids. CDR1 and CDR2 (germline): GTSNPN, SVGIG (reference sequence). V lost 3 bases, J lost 3 bases, and 14 bases lay in between. The CDR3 loop reads CAWRDQAAPNEKLFF. The DNA for the CDR3 is TGTGCCTGGAGGGATCAGGCGGCTCCTAATGAAAAACTGTTTTTT.

The V call is TRBV7-2, the J call TRBJ1-1, with 7 positions matching TRBD1. The V gene end was trimmed by 6 bases and the J gene end by 0 bases; junction bases not matched to a gene: 10. The germline CDR1 and CDR2 sequences are SGHTA and FQGNSA. The CDR3 covers 16 residues. CDR3 protein: CASSRTGHLMNTEAFF. In nucleotides, the CDR3 is TGTGCCAGCAGTAGGACAGGTCACCTTATGAACACTGAAGCTTTCTTT.

The rearrangement links TRBV7-2 to TRBJ2-5, with D hard to call. In germline, CDR1 is SGHTA, CDR2 FQGNSA. This CDR3 spans 12 amino acids. V was cut by 4 bases and J by 5 bases, with 8 bases left in between. The CDR3 bases are TGTGCCAGCAGCTACATGGTGGAGACCCAGTACTTC. Translating it yields CASSYMVETQYF.

The chain joins TRBV30 to TRBJ2-5, with 8 bases aligning to TRBD1. This CDR3 has 12 residues. V lost 7 bases, J lost 2 bases, and 3 bases stayed unmatched. Germline loops: CDR1 GTSNPN, CDR2 SVGIG (reference sequence). The CDR3: CAYGQGQETQYF. CDR3 DNA sequence: TGTGCCTACGGACAGGGACAAGAGACCCAGTACTTC.

The rearrangement uses TRBV2 and TRBJ1-1; D not resolved. This CDR3 is 15 amino acids long. CDR1 and CDR2 (germline): SNHLY, FYNNEI. Between the trimmed V and J ends, which lost 2 bases and 2 bases, there was a span of 12 bases. CDR3 sequence reads: CASSENSLPNTEAFF. The CDR3 DNA is TGTGCCAGCAGTGAAAATTCACTCCCCAACACTGAAGCTTTCTTT.

Here the CDR3 DNA reads TGTGCCAGCAGCTTCTGGGGGCCCTCGCACTACGAGCAGTACTTC. The encoded protein is CASSFWGPSHYEQYF. The chain has TRBV5-5 and TRBJ2-7, with a possible D match to TRBD1 (6 bases). The CDR3 length is 15 residues. Germline lookup yields CDR1 SGHKS and CDR2 YYEKEE (reference sequence). Trimming cost V 2 bases and J 3 bases, with 15 bases left between them. Complete variable domain (other parts from reference TRBV5-5 and TRBJ2-7): DAGVTQSPTHLIKTRGQQVTLRCSPISGHKSVSWYQQVLGQGPQFIFQYYEKEERGRGNFPDRFSARQFPNYSSELNVNALLLGDSALYLCASSFWGPSHYEQYFGPGTRLTVT.

The V gene is TRBV5-1, the J gene TRBJ2-1; 10 nucleotides align to TRBD1. With V trimmed by 4 bases and J by 8 bases, 9 bases remained unmatched. The CDR3 extends over 15 amino acids. Germline CDR1 SGHRS, CDR2 YFSETQ. This chain's CDR3 is CASSTGDRGGDEQFF. The CDR3 DNA reads as TGCGCCAGCAGCACCGGGGACAGGGGTGGCGATGAGCAGTTCTTC.

The chain employs TRBV3-1 (or the pseudogene TRBV3-2) and TRBJ2-1; possibly TRBD1 or TRBD2 for D (5 bases each). Germline V gene data show CDR1 as LGHDT and CDR2 as YNNKEL (reference sequence). V was clipped by 1 base and J by 5 bases, with 15 bases between them. The CDR3 runs 16 residues. The CDR3 DNA sequence: TGTGCCAGCAGCCAAGTGTCGGAGTCGGGGCACAATGAGCAGTTCTTC. It is translated as CASSQVSESGHNEQFF.

This rearrangement joins TRBV7-2 to TRBJ2-1, with 10 nucleotides matching TRBD2. Germline-derived CDR1 and CDR2 are SGHTA and FQGNSA. After removal of 4 bases from V and 9 bases from J, the junction contained 9 bases not matched to a gene. This CDR3 has 15 residues. CDR3 region: CASSSTGTSVFEQFF. CDR3 in DNA: TGTGCCAGCAGCTCTACCGGGACTAGCGTTTTTGAGCAGTTCTTC.

The J gene is TRBJ1-1, the V gene TRBV7-2; D unresolved. From germline, CDR1 is SGHTA and CDR2 FQGNSA. The V and J ends lost 1 base and 5 bases respectively, with 11 bases between them. The CDR3 totals 14 residues. CDR3 in DNA: TGTGCCAGCAGCTTAGTCCCTTCACAGACTGAAGCTTTCTTT. Translating gives CASSLVPSQTEAFF. Complete variable domain (other parts from reference TRBV7-2 and TRBJ1-1): GAGVSQSPSNKVTEKGKDVELRCDPISGHTALYWYRQSLGQGLEFLIYFQGNSAPDKSGLPSDRFSAERTGGSVSTLTIQRTQQEDSAVYLCASSLVPSQTEAFFGQGTRLTVV.

The chain combines TRBV2 with TRBJ2-7, with 7 bases identical to TRBD2. The V gene's germline CDR1 is SNHLY and CDR2 FYNNEI. The CDR3 runs 13 residues. J was trimmed by 3 bases and V by 6 bases; bases with no gene match: 5. CDR3 coding DNA: TGTGCCAGCAGGTCGACTAGCCGCTACGAGCAGTACTTC. Its translation: CASRSTSRYEQYF.

This clone was detected only once. DNA of the CDR3: TGTGCCAGCAGCCCCGGGACAGGTAACCACGAGCAGTACTTC. Amino acids: CASSPGTGNHEQYF. The V call is TRBV7-8, the J call TRBJ2-7, with TRBD1 identical over 8 bases. This CDR3 contains 14 residues. Germline V lookup: CDR1 SGHVS, CDR2 FQNEAQ. The V segment lost 5 bases and the J segment 5 bases; nucleotides outside the gene matches: 8.

The chain is built from TRBV27 and TRBJ2-3; the D gene is possibly TRBD2 (5 bases). Trimming removed 9 bases from V and 1 base from J, with 11 bases in between. CDR3 length: 13 residues. Germline assignment: CDR1 MNHEY and CDR2 SMNVEV (reference sequence). The CDR3 loop is CARGVFGTDTQYF. CDR3 nucleotides: TGTGCCAGGGGAGTCTTTGGCACAGATACGCAGTATTTT.

The genes are TRBV6-5 and TRBJ2-7; possible D gene TRBD1, 5 bases. The CDR3 is 14 residues long. Trimming pared 5 bases from V and 3 bases from J, leaving 14 bases between. Germline V lookup: CDR1 MNHEY, CDR2 SVGAGI. CDR3 loop: CASSKLDSHYEQYF. CDR3 DNA: TGTGCCAGCAGTAAACTCGACAGTCACTACGAGCAGTACTTC.

In DNA form, the CDR3 reads TGTGCCAGTAGTATAACGCGGGGGCCCCTAAATCAGCCCCAGCATTTT. Translated, it gives CASSITRGPLNQPQHF. The chain joins TRBV19 to TRBJ1-5; tentatively, D is TRBD1 (6 bases). Per the germline V gene, CDR1 is LNHDA and CDR2 is SQIVND (reference sequence). Between the trimmed V and J ends, which lost 2 bases and 4 bases, there was a span of 15 bases. The CDR3 runs 16 residues.

The rearrangement joins TRBV9 to TRBJ2-3; TRBD2 aligns across 14 bases. This CDR3 has 17 amino acids. After removal of 4 bases from V and 3 bases from J, the junction contained 7 bases not matched to a gene. The germline CDR1 and CDR2 sequences are SGDLS and YYNGEE. The CDR3 DNA reads TGTGCCAGCAGCCCCCGAGGACTAGCGGGGGGAACAGATACGCAGTATTTT. Translating gives CASSPRGLAGGTDTQYF.